The next 30 T cell receptor beta chains were all read from a single sample in a study of OX40 agonist ivuxolimab in advanced cancers. Only in-frame clones appear in the TCRdb table, and some are missing; sequencing was by immunoSEQ multiplex PCR. Of 20,000 or so clones listed, around 91% are singletons. The sample here was CD4+ or CD8+ T cells sorted from blood, taken in a trial of the OX40 agonist ivuxolimab. All receptors derive from an adult with an advanced solid tumor such as melanoma, head and neck, liver or kidney cancer.

This clone was recorded only once. In DNA form, the CDR3 reads TGTGCCAGCAGTTTAGAGCGGGGGAATCAGCCCCAGCATTTT. Translating it yields CASSLERGNQPQHF. The V and J genes are TRBV28 and TRBJ1-5; D possibly corresponds to TRBD1 (5 bases). Germline V gene lookup returns CDR1 MDHEN and CDR2 SYDVKM. CDR3 length equals 14 residues. V lost 2 bases, J lost 4 bases, and 9 bases lay in between.

A single count supports this clone. The chain joins TRBV28 to TRBJ2-1; no definite D call. Germline V gives CDR1 MDHEN, CDR2 SYDVKM. This CDR3 is built from 15 residues. V was clipped by 8 bases and J by 0 bases, with 14 bases between them. This chain's CDR3 is CASHSNTYSYNEQFF. The CDR3 DNA reads as TGTGCCAGCCACTCTAACACCTACTCCTACAATGAGCAGTTCTTC.

This chain joins TRBV4-3 and TRBJ2-7, with 7 positions matching TRBD1. The germline V gene encodes CDR1 LGHNA and CDR2 YSLEER. V lost 5 bases and J lost 6; bases outside the gene matches: 1. This CDR3 is built from 11 residues. The CDR3 here is CASSSGGEQYF. CDR3 nucleotide sequence: TGCGCCAGCAGCTCAGGGGGCGAGCAGTACTTC.

This clone was counted a single time. DNA for the CDR3: TGTGCCAGCAGGACCGGGACTAGCGCCTACGAGCAGTACTTC. It is translated as CASRTGTSAYEQYF. The gene calls are TRBV27 and TRBJ2-7; 10 nucleotides line up with TRBD2. Germline CDR1 MNHEY, CDR2 SMNVEV (reference sequence). The V and J ends lost 6 bases and 2 bases, in that order; junction bases with no gene match: 4. The CDR3 covers 14 residues.

In DNA form, the CDR3 reads TGTGCCAGCAGTTTCTCCCGGGACATGTACTTC. It codes for CASSFSRDMYF. The chain uses TRBV28 and TRBJ2-4; D possibly corresponds to TRBD1 (6 bases). The V and J ends lost 3 bases and 15 bases respectively, with 12 bases between them. This CDR3 is built from 11 residues. Germline loops: CDR1 MDHEN, CDR2 SYDVKM. The full variable domain, rest sourced from reference TRBV28 and TRBJ2-4, is DVKVTQSSRYLVKRTGEKVFLECVQDMDHENMFWYRQDPGLGLRLIYFSYDVKMKEKGDIPEGYSVSREKKERFSLILESASTNQTSMYLCASSFSRDMYFGAGTRLSVL.

This clone appeared a single time. The chain employs TRBV7-6 and TRBJ2-7; TRBD2 is a possible D gene (5 bases). Looked up from germline, CDR1 is SGHVS and CDR2 is FNYEAQ. The CDR3 is 13 residues long. Trimming took off 1 base at V and 4 bases at J, with 8 bases between the two ends. This CDR3 is CASSLGEQYEQYF. In DNA, the CDR3 is TGTGCCAGCAGCTTAGGGGAGCAGTACGAGCAGTACTTC.

V is TRBV2 and J is TRBJ2-7; TRBD2 might be the D (5 bases). The germline gives CDR1 SNHLY, CDR2 FYNNEI. The length of the CDR3 is 12 residues. The V end lost 5 bases, the J end lost 5 bases, and 10 bases lay between the germline ends. The CDR3: CASSRRWDEQYF. CDR3 in DNA: TGTGCCAGCAGTCGGAGGTGGGACGAGCAGTACTTC. Together with reference TRBV2 and TRBJ2-7, the CDR3 gives the full variable domain: EPEVTQTPSHQVTQMGQEVILRCVPISNHLYFYWYRQILGQKVEFLVSFYNNEISEKSEIFDDQFSVERPDGSNFTLKIRSTKLEDSAMYFCASSRRWDEQYFGPGTRLTVT.

The J gene is TRBJ2-1, the V gene TRBV7-9; weak D call: TRBD2 (5 bases). V was cut by 1 base and J by 1 base, with 8 bases left in between. The length of the CDR3 is 15 residues. Germline assignment: CDR1 SEHNR and CDR2 FQNEAQ (reference sequence). CDR3 DNA sequence: TGTGCCAGCAGCTTAGTGGGGAGTTCCTACAATGAGCAGTTCTTC. Its protein product is CASSLVGSSYNEQFF.

The chain has TRBV6-6 and TRBJ1-4; no clear D gene. The CDR3 extends over 14 amino acids. The germline V gene encodes CDR1 MNHNY and CDR2 SVGAGI (reference sequence). The V end was cut by 4 bases, the J end by 7 bases, with 13 bases between. This CDR3 reads CASSFPLQSEKLFF. CDR3 nucleotide sequence: TGTGCCAGCAGTTTCCCGCTACAGAGTGAAAAACTGTTTTTT.

This clone was observed a single time. The genes are TRBV10-3 and TRBJ2-1; TRBD2 might be the D (5 bases). The CDR3 spans 15 residues. V gave up 2 bases and J gave up 6 bases, with 14 bases separating them. CDR1 and CDR2 (germline): ENHRY, SYGVKD. CDR3 DNA sequence: TGTGCCATCAGTGAGGGGCGGCTAGCTAGCAATGAGCAGTTCTTC. Amino acids: CAISEGRLASNEQFF.

V gene TRBV15 combines with J gene TRBJ2-7; D is perhaps TRBD1 or TRBD2 (5 bases each). This CDR3 has 15 amino acids. CDR1 is LNHNV and CDR2 is YYDKDF in the germline V gene (reference sequence). Trimming left V 0 bases short and J 2 bases short, with 11 bases between. CDR3 nucleotide sequence: TGTGCCACCAGCAGAGAAACCCCGGGACCCTACGAGCAGTACTTC. It specifies CATSRETPGPYEQYF.

The chain couples TRBV9 to TRBJ2-3, with 7 bases fitting TRBD2. This CDR3 is 19 amino acids long. Germline V gene lookup returns CDR1 SGDLS and CDR2 YYNGEE. V shed 4 bases and J 1 base; nucleotides not matched to a gene: 18. Here the CDR3 reads CASSPSPGQRDLRTDTQYF. For the CDR3, the DNA is TGTGCCAGCAGCCCCTCACCCGGCCAGCGGGACCTTCGCACAGATACGCAGTATTTT.

The chain carries TRBV27 and TRBJ2-1; D uncertain. This CDR3 is 13 amino acids long. V dropped 6 bases and J dropped 10 bases, with 16 bases sitting between them. CDR1 and CDR2 from the germline V gene are MNHEY and SMNVEV (reference sequence). This chain's CDR3 is CASSYPGMREQFF. The CDR3, as DNA: TGTGCCAGCAGCTACCCTGGGATGAGAGAGCAGTTCTTC.

This clone came up once. The J gene is TRBJ2-1, the V gene TRBV7-9; 9 nucleotides agree with TRBD2. The CDR3 runs 14 residues. V trimming: 10 bases; J trimming: 5 bases; junction bases outside the gene matches: 9. CDR1 is SEHNR and CDR2 is FQNEAQ in the germline V gene (reference sequence). The CDR3 region has the DNA TGTGCCACCTCCGGGACTAGCTTACACAATGAGCAGTTCTTC. Its protein product is CATSGTSLHNEQFF.

The chain couples TRBV21-1 to TRBJ2-7; the D call of TRBD2 is as the table states it, not checked on the DNA. TRBV21-1 is described as a pseudogene. The length of the CDR3 is 14 residues. CDR3: CASRRLAGIYEQYF. The CDR3 bases are TGTGCCAGCAGACGACTAGCGGGGATCTACGAGCAGTACTTC.

The chain employs TRBV7-9 and TRBJ2-1; D is uncertain. Deletions cut 5 bases from V and 0 bases from J, with 14 bases between. Germline V lookup: CDR1 SEHNR, CDR2 FQNEAQ (reference sequence). The CDR3 runs 16 residues. The DNA of the CDR3 is TGTGCCAGCAGCCCACTGGAGACCAGCTCCTACAATGAGCAGTTCTTC. Translated, it gives CASSPLETSSYNEQFF.

This chain joins TRBV5-6 and TRBJ2-7, with D hard to call. Germline CDR1 and CDR2: SGHDT and YYEEEE. Between the trimmed V and J ends, which lost 0 bases and 1 base, there was a span of 11 bases. The CDR3 sequence is 15 residues long. DNA for the CDR3: TGTGCCAGCAGCTTGGGGATCTTCGGGTCCTACGAGCAGTACTTC. Translated, it gives CASSLGIFGSYEQYF. Complete variable domain (other parts from reference TRBV5-6 and TRBJ2-7): DAGVTQSPTHLIKTRGQQVTLRCSPKSGHDTVSWYQQALGQGPQFIFQYYEEEERQRGNFPDRFSGHQFPNYSSELNVNALLLGDSALYLCASSLGIFGSYEQYFGPGTRLTVT.

CDR3 sequence reads: CATSRDPTGELFF. The CDR3, as DNA: TGTGCCACCAGCAGAGATCCGACCGGGGAGCTGTTTTTT. This chain uses TRBV15 with TRBJ2-2; D is unclear. The ends were cut back, 0 bases at V and 5 bases at J, with 4 bases in the middle. CDR3 length: 13 residues. CDR1 and CDR2 from the germline V gene are LNHNV and YYDKDF (reference sequence).

The chain is built from TRBV10-2 and TRBJ2-5; D gene unclear. Near its end, the DNA agrees better with TRBJ2-7, so the J call may be wrong. The germline V gene has CDR1 WSHSY and CDR2 SAAADI. CDR3 length: 13 amino acids. CDR3 sequence reads: CASRDLLPYEQYF. As DNA, the CDR3 is TGCGCCAGCAGGGACCTCCTGCCTTACGAGCAGTACTTC.

The genes are TRBV29-1 and TRBJ2-7, with D perhaps matching TRBD2 (6 bases). The CDR3 has 12 amino acids. V shed 6 bases and J shed 4 bases, with 13 bases lying between them. The germline gives CDR1 SQVTM, CDR2 ANQGSEA. The CDR3 bases are TGCAGCGTGACGGGACTCAGTTACGAGCAGTACTTC. Protein product: CSVTGLSYEQYF.

The chain is built from TRBV28 and TRBJ2-3; TRBD2 matches 13 bases. Germline lookup yields CDR1 MDHEN and CDR2 SYDVKM. The junction had 7 bases not matched to a gene; V was cut back by 2 bases and J by 2 bases. CDR3 length: 18 residues. The CDR3 spells CASSLIGLAGDLTDTQYF. The CDR3 coding sequence is TGTGCCAGCAGTTTAATAGGACTAGCGGGAGACCTCACAGATACGCAGTATTTT.

This clone has just a few counts. The chain links TRBV6-5 to TRBJ1-5; D might be TRBD1 (5 bases). Germline V lookup: CDR1 MNHEY, CDR2 SVGAGI. Trimming took off 2 bases at V and 1 base at J, with 6 bases between the two ends. This CDR3 contains 14 residues. For the CDR3, the DNA is TGTGCCAGCAGTTACGGGGGAAGCAATCAGCCCCAGCATTTT. It is translated as CASSYGGSNQPQHF.

The CDR3 DNA sequence: TGTGCCAGCAGCTCTATACGGGTGAGCTCCTACAATGAGCAGTTCTTC. This codes for CASSSIRVSSYNEQFF. The chain employs TRBV4-2 and TRBJ2-1, with no clear D. The CDR3 has 16 amino acids. V was pared by 5 bases and J by 0 bases, with 14 bases between. Germline CDR1 reads LGHNA; CDR2 reads YNFKEQ.

V gene TRBV14 combines with J gene TRBJ2-1, with 11 bases identical to TRBD2. The V gene's germline CDR1 is SGHDN and CDR2 FVKESK. This CDR3 has 14 amino acids. J was trimmed by 12 bases and V by 4 bases; bases with no gene match: 8. The CDR3 loop is CASSLSGRALGQFF. For the CDR3, the DNA is TGTGCCAGCAGCCTTAGCGGGAGGGCCCTTGGGCAGTTCTTC.

This chain links TRBV9 with TRBJ2-5, with a weak D call TRBD2 (5 bases). The tail of the sequence fits TRBJ2-7 better, so the J call may be wrong. The CDR3 contains 15 residues. Germline V gene lookup returns CDR1 SGDLS and CDR2 YYNGEE. DNA for the CDR3: TGTGCCAGCAGCGTAGTCGGGGAAGGGAGCGACGAGCAGTACTTC. Translation: CASSVVGEGSDEQYF.

This chain links TRBV6-6 with TRBJ2-1; D not certain. The V gene lost 5 bases and the J gene lost 5 bases, with 1 base spanning the gap. This CDR3 is built from 10 residues. Germline V gene data show CDR1 as MNHNY and CDR2 as SVGAGI (reference sequence). The CDR3 here is CASSDNEQFF. The CDR3 DNA reads TGTGCCAGCAGTGACAATGAGCAGTTCTTC.

V gene TRBV9 combines with J gene TRBJ2-7; 8 bases align to TRBD2. CDR1 is SGDLS, CDR2 YYNGEE, per germline. V gave up 0 bases and J gave up 2 bases; unmatched junction bases: 4. The CDR3 spans 15 residues. The CDR3 coding sequence is TGTGCCAGCAGCGTAGGAGCGGGGGTTACCTACGAGCAGTACTTC. Its translation is CASSVGAGVTYEQYF.

This chain joins TRBV9 and TRBJ2-3, with 9 bases identical to TRBD2. Losses at the gene ends were 4 bases for V and 3 bases for J; bases not matched to a gene: 9. This CDR3 is 16 amino acids long. Germline CDR1 and CDR2: SGDLS and YYNGEE. CDR3 residues: CASSFQLAGTTDTQYF. CDR3 bases: TGTGCCAGCAGCTTTCAACTAGCGGGTACAACAGATACGCAGTATTTT.

The chain carries TRBV29-1 and TRBJ2-7, with D unclear. The CDR3 is 13 residues long. V lost 3 bases, J lost 5 bases, and 14 bases lay in between. Germline CDR1 SQVTM, CDR2 ANQGSEA. The CDR3 protein is CSVDGGLGNEQYF. For the CDR3, the DNA is TGCAGCGTTGATGGTGGCTTGGGGAACGAGCAGTACTTC.

In DNA, the CDR3 is TGTGCCAGTAGTATAGGACCTAGCTCCTACAATGAGCAGTTCTTC. Its protein product is CASSIGPSSYNEQFF. The rearrangement links TRBV19 to TRBJ2-1; D is unresolved. This CDR3 comprises 15 residues. In germline, CDR1 is LNHDA, CDR2 SQIVND (reference sequence). Trimming removed 1 base from V and 0 bases from J, with 7 bases in between.